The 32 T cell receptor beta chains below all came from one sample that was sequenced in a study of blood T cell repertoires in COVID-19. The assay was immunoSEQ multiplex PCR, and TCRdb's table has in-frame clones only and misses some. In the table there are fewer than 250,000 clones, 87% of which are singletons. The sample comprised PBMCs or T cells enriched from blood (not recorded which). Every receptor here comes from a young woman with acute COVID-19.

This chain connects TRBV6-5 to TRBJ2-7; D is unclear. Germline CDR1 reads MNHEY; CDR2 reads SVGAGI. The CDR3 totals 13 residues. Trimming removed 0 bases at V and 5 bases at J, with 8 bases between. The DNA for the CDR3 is TGTGCCAGCAGTTACTCCCCTAGTAACGAGCAGTACTTC. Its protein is CASSYSPSNEQYF.

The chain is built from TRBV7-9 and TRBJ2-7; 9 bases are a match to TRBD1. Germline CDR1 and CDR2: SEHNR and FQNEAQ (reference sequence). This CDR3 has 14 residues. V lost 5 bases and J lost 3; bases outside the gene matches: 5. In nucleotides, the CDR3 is TGTGCCAGCAGCCTCGGGACAGGGATCTACGAGCAGTACTTC. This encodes CASSLGTGIYEQYF.

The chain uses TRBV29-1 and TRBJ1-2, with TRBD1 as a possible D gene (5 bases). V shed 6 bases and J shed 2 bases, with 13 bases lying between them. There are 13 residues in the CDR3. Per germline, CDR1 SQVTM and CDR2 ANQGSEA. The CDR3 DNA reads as TGCAGCGTCCCTGACAGCCTAAACTATGGCTACACCTTC. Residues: CSVPDSLNYGYTF.

This CDR3 is CASSHHLAGDGETQYF. The CDR3 DNA reads TGTGCCAGCAGCCACCACCTAGCGGGGGATGGTGAGACCCAGTACTTC. V usage is TRBV3-1 (or the pseudogene TRBV3-2) and J usage is TRBJ2-5, with 10 bases fitting TRBD2. This CDR3 is built from 16 residues. V gave up 3 bases and J gave up 5 bases; unmatched junction bases: 9. The germline CDR1 and CDR2 sequences are LGHDT and YNNKEL (reference sequence).

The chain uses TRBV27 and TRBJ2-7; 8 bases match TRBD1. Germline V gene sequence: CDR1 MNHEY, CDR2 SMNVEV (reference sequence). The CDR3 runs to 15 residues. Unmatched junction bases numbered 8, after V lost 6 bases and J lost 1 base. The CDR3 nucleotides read TGTGCCAGCAGCCCCAGGGGGCTAAATTCCTACGAGCAGTACTTC. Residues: CASSPRGLNSYEQYF.

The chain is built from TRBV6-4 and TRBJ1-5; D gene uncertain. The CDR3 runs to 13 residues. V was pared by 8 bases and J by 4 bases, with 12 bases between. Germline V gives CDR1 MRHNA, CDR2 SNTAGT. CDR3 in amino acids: CASSEEENQPQHF. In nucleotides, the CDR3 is TGTGCCAGCTCGGAGGAGGAGAATCAGCCCCAGCATTTT.

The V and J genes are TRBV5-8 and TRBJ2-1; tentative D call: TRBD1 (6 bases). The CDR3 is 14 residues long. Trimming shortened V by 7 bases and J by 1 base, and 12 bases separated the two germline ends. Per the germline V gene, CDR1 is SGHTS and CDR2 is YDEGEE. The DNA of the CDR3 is TGTGCCAGCGGTTTAGGGGGATCCTACAATGAGCAGTTCTTC. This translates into CASGLGGSYNEQFF.

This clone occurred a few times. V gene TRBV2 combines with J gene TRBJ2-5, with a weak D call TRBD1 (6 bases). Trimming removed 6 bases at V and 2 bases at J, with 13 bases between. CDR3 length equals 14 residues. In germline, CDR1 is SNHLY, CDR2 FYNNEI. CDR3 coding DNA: TGTGCCAGCAGGGGGGACATAAAACAAGAGACCCAGTACTTC. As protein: CASRGDIKQETQYF.

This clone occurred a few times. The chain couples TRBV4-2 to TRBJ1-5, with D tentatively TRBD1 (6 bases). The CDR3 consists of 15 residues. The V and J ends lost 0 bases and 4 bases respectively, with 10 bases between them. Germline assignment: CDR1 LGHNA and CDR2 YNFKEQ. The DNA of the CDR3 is TGTGCCAGCAGCCAAGATTACGGACAGAATCAGCCCCAGCATTTT. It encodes CASSQDYGQNQPQHF.

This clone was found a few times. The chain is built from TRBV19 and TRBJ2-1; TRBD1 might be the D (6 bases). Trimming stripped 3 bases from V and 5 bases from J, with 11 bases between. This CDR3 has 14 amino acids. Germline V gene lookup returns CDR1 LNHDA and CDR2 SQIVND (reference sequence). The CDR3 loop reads CASSMGAGDNEQFF. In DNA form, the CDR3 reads TGTGCCAGTAGTATGGGAGCAGGGGACAATGAGCAGTTCTTC.

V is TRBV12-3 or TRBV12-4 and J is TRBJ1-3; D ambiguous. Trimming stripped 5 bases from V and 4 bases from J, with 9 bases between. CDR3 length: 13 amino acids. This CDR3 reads CASSRPPGNTIYF. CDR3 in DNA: TGTGCCAGCAGTCGTCCCCCGGGAAACACCATATATTTT.

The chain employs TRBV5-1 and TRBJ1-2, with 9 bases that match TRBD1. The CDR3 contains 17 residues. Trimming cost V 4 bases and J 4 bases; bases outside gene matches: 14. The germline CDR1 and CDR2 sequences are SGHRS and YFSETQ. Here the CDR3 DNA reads TGCGCCAGCAGCCTCTGGACAGGGGTAGGACCATCCTATGGCTACACCTTC. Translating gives CASSLWTGVGPSYGYTF.

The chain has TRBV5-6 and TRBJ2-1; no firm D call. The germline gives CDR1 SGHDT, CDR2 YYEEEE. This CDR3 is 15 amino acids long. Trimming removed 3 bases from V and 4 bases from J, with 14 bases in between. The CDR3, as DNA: TGTGCCAGCAGCTCGGAGAGGTACGGATACAATGAGCAGTTCTTC. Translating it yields CASSSERYGYNEQFF.

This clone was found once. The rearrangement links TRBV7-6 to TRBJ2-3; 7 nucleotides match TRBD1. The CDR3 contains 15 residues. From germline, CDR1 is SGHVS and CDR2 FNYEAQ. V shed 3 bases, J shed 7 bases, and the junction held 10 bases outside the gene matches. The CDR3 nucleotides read TGTGCCAGCAGCTTCTCCGGGCAGGGGGAGAATACGCAGTATTTT. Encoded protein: CASSFSGQGENTQYF.

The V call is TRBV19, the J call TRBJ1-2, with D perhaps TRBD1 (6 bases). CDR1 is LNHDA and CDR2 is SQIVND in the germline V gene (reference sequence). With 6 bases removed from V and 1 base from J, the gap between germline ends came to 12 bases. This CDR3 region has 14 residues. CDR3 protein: CASSNTGFNYGYTF. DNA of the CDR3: TGTGCCAGTAGCAATACAGGGTTTAACTATGGCTACACCTTC.

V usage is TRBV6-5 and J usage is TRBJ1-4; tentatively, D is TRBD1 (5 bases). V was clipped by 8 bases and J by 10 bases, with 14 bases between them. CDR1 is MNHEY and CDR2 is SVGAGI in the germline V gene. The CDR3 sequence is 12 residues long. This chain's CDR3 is CASSQGGTKLFF. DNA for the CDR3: TGTGCCAGCTCTCAGGGCGGGACAAAACTGTTTTTT.

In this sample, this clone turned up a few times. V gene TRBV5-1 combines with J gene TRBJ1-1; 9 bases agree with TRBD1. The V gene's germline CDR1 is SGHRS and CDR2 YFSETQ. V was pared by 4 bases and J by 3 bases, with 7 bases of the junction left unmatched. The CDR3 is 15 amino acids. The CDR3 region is CASSPGQGLDTEAFF. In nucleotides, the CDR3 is TGCGCCAGCAGCCCGGGACAGGGCCTGGACACTGAAGCTTTCTTT.

In nucleotides, the CDR3 is TGTGCCACCCGCGGGGGGGCCTCCTCCTACAATGAGCAGTTCTTC. The encoded protein is CATRGGASSYNEQFF. The rearrangement uses TRBV6-5 and TRBJ2-1; 9 bases match TRBD2. Trimming removed 10 bases from V and 0 bases from J; junction bases left unmatched: 7. CDR1 and CDR2 from the germline V gene are MNHEY and SVGAGI. The CDR3 has 15 residues.

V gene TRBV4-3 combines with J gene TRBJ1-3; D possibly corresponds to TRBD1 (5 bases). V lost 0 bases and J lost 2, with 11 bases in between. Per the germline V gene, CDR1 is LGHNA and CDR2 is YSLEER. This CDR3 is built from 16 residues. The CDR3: CASSQDFGGPGNTIYF. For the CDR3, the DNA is TGCGCCAGCAGCCAAGATTTCGGGGGTCCTGGAAACACCATATATTTT.

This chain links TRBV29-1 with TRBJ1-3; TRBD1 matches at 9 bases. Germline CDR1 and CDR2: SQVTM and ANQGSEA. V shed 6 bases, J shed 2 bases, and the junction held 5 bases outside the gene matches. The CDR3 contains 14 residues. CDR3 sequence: CSVEDRGTGNTIYF. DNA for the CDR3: TGCAGCGTAGAGGACAGGGGAACTGGAAACACCATATATTTT. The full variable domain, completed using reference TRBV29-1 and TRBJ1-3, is SAVISQKPSRDICQRGTSLTIQCQVDSQVTMMFWYRQQPGQSLTLIATANQGSEATYESGFVIDKFPISRPNLTFSTLTVSNMSPEDSSIYLCSVEDRGTGNTIYFGEGSWLTVV.

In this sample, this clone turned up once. DNA for the CDR3: TGTGCCAGCAGTTACCGACAGGGGTTGAGCACTGAAGCTTTCTTT. This sequence encodes CASSYRQGLSTEAFF. The chain employs TRBV6-5 and TRBJ1-1; TRBD1 matches 8 bases. CDR1 and CDR2 (germline): MNHEY, SVGAGI. The CDR3 runs 15 residues. The trim removed 2 bases at V and 4 bases at J, leaving 6 bases unmatched.

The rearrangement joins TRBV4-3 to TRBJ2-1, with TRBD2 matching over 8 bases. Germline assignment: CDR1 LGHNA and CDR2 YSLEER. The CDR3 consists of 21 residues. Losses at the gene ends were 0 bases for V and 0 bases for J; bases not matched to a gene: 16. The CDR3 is CASSQDIGLAPYLRSYNEQFF. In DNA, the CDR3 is TGCGCCAGCAGCCAAGATATCGGACTAGCCCCCTACCTCCGCTCCTACAATGAGCAGTTCTTC.

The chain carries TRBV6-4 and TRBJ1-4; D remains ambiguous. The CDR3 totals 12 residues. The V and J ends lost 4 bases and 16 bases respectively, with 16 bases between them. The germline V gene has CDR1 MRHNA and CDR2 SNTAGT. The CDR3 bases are TGTGCCAGCAGTGTACGCCCGGAGAGGGAGTTTTTT. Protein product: CASSVRPEREFF.

The CDR3 sequence is CASSSPETSLPNEQFF. CDR3 sequence (DNA): TGTGCCAGCAGCTCTCCGGAGACTAGCCTGCCCAATGAGCAGTTCTTC. This chain connects TRBV7-9 to TRBJ2-1, with 7 positions matching TRBD2. The CDR3 runs 16 residues. Germline V gene lookup returns CDR1 SEHNR and CDR2 FQNEAQ (reference sequence). Germline trimming cut 4 bases from V and 6 bases from J; bases unmatched to any gene: 12. Full variable domain (outside the CDR3, taken from reference TRBV7-9 and TRBJ2-1): DTGVSQNPRHKITKRGQNVTFRCDPISEHNRLYWYRQTLGQGPEFLTYFQNEAQLEKSRLLSDRFSAERPKGSFSTLEIQRTEQGDSAMYLCASSSPETSLPNEQFFGPGTRLTVL.

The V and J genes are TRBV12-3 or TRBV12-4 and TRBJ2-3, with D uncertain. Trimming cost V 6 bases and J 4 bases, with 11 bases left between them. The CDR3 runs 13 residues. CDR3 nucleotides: TGTGCCAGCAGCTCAATTCGGGCAGATACGCAGTATTTT. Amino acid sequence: CASSSIRADTQYF.

CDR3 nucleotide sequence: TGTGCCTGGAGTGTGGGGCAGAACACTGAAGCTTTCTTT. Amino acids: CAWSVGQNTEAFF. V gene TRBV30 combines with J gene TRBJ1-1, with D perhaps matching TRBD1 (5 bases). CDR1 and CDR2 from the germline V gene are GTSNPN and SVGIG (reference sequence). This CDR3 is built from 13 residues. V gave up 0 bases and J gave up 1 base, with 6 bases separating them.

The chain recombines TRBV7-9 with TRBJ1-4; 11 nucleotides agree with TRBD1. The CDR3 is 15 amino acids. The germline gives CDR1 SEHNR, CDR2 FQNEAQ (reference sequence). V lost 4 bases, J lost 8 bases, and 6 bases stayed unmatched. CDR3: CASSSDRGRREKLFF. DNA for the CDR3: TGTGCCAGCAGCTCGGACAGGGGGCGTCGGGAAAAACTGTTTTTT.

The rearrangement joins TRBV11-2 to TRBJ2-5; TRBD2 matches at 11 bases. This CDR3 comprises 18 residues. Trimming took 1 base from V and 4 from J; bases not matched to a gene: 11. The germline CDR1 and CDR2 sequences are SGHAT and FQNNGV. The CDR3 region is CASSLARQTSGVLETQYF. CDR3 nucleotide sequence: TGTGCCAGCAGCTTAGCGAGGCAGACTAGCGGGGTATTAGAGACCCAGTACTTC.

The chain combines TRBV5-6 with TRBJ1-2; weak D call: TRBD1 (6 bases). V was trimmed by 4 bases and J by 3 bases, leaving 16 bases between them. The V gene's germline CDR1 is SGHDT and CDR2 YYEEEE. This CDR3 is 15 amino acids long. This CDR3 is CASSPGRGDYYGYTF. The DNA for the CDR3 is TGTGCCAGCAGCCCGGGCAGGGGTGATTACTATGGCTACACCTTC.

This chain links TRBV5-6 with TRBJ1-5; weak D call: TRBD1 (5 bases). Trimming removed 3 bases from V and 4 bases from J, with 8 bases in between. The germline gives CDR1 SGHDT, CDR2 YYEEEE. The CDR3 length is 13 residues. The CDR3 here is CASSSGGNQPQHF. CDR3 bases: TGTGCCAGCAGCTCGGGGGGTAATCAGCCCCAGCATTTT. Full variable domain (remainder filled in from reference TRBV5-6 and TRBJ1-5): DAGVTQSPTHLIKTRGQQVTLRCSPKSGHDTVSWYQQALGQGPQFIFQYYEEEERQRGNFPDRFSGHQFPNYSSELNVNALLLGDSALYLCASSSGGNQPQHFGDGTRLSIL.

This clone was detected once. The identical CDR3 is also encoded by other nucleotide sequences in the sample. The CDR3 DNA reads TGTGCCAGCAGCTTATCGGGGGGATCCTACAATGAGCAGTTCTTC. Encoded protein: CASSLSGGSYNEQFF. The gene calls are TRBV7-6 and TRBJ2-1; 7 bases are a match to TRBD2. Trimming cost V 2 bases and J 1 base; bases outside gene matches: 2. The CDR3 loop spans 15 amino acids. Germline loops: CDR1 SGHVS, CDR2 FNYEAQ.

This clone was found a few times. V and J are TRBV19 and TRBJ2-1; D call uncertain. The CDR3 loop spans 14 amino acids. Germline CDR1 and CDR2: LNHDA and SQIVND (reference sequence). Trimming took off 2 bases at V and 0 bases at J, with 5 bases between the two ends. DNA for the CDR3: TGTGCCAGTAGTATACACTTCTCCTACAATGAGCAGTTCTTC. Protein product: CASSIHFSYNEQFF. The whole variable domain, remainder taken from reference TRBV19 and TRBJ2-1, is DGGITQSPKYLFRKEGQNVTLSCEQNLNHDAMYWYRQDPGQGLRLIYYSQIVNDFQKGDIAEGYSVSREKKESFPLTVTSAQKNPTAFYLCASSIHFSYNEQFFGPGTRLTVL.